The sample holds a few counts of the clone carrying this T cell receptor beta chain. Its antigen is currently unknown. Expansion of antigen-specific CD4+ T cells with viral peptide pools was carried out by the ViraFEST assay before sequencing. Culturing for around ten days preceded CD4+ T cell isolation. Participants were vaccinated with two doses of either the BNT162b2 or mRNA-1273 vaccine. In the vaccine recipients, nucleocapsid antibodies were negative and there was no prior SARS-CoV-2 infection. IL-2 at approximately 9.7 IU/ml and peptides at about 9.2 ug/ml were added to cultured PBMC, around 2.2 million per well. This table comes from immunoSEQ multiplex PCR, and its TCRdb copy is limited to in-frame clones, with some not included. The sample lists around 29,000 clones; approximately 71% were seen once. This entry belongs to a study of vaccination effects on CD4 cells after COVID-19. Study results and limitations: Healthy vaccinees showed cross-reactivity with common cold coronaviruses in only 1 of 255 vaccine-induced clones. Late post-vaccination samples showed marked contraction of infection- and vaccine-induced clones.

Germline V gene data show CDR1 as LGHDT and CDR2 as YNNKEL (reference sequence). Germline trimming cut 5 bases from V and 8 bases from J; bases unmatched to any gene: 14. The CDR3 has 15 amino acids. This material consisted of CD4+ T cells from PBMCs cultured with HCoV-NL63 spike peptides, taken after COVID-19 vaccination. The chain links TRBV3-1 (or the pseudogene TRBV3-2) to TRBJ1-2, with 7 bases aligning to TRBD1. The TCR was taken from a human donor who received a COVID-19 vaccine. The CDR3, as DNA: TGTGCCAGCAGCTTCAGAACAGGGGAGCCCGGAGGCTACACCTTC. Amino acid sequence: CASSFRTGEPGGYTF.